The 27 T cell receptor beta chains presented below share a single source sample, sequenced in a study of T cells in Graves' hyperthyroidism and ophthalmopathy. Amplification targeted TCR beta CDR3 regions from RNA transcripts. Researchers ran a first-round RT-PCR on the TCR CDR3 using the HTBI primer set. TCRdb passed the multiplex PCR reads through MiXCR, listing each CDR3 protein once. Of approximately 610,000 distinct CDR3 sequences in the sample, 16% are singletons; the top ten hold around 18%. Sequencing was performed on blood. These receptors were taken from a woman between 18 and 29 years old with Graves' hyperthyroidism.

V and J are TRBV11-2 and TRBJ1-1, with a possible D match to TRBD1 (5 bases). CDR1 is SGHAT, CDR2 FQNNGV, per germline. V was shortened by 0 bases and J by 7 bases, with 21 bases between the two germline ends. The CDR3 runs 17 residues. CDR3: CASSLDGRGRRNSEAFF. The CDR3 DNA reads TGTGCCAGCAGCTTAGATGGACGGGGCCGCCGCAATAGTGAAGCTTTCTTT.

The table lists this clonotype with a few counts. The CDR3 sequence: CATSERGRGTDTQYF. The CDR3 nucleotides are TGTGCCACCAGTGAGAGGGGACGGGGCACAGATACGCAGTATTTT. This chain links TRBV24-1 with TRBJ2-3; D may match TRBD1 or TRBD2 (5 bases each). Germline assignment: CDR1 KGHDR and CDR2 SFDVKD. Trimming stripped 4 bases from V and 1 base from J, with 11 bases between. This CDR3 region has 15 residues.

The genes are TRBV5-1 and TRBJ2-1, with a possible D match to TRBD2 (6 bases). Trimming removed 6 bases from V and 6 bases from J, with 22 bases in between. In germline, CDR1 is SGHRS, CDR2 YFSETQ. This CDR3 region has 16 residues. The CDR3 region is CASTPRNGRGRNEQFF. CDR3 coding DNA: TGCGCCAGCACCCCGAGGAACGGGAGAGGGCGCAATGAGCAGTTCTTC.

The chain combines TRBV7-8 with TRBJ2-1; 7 bases map to TRBD2. This CDR3 spans 16 amino acids. CDR1 and CDR2 (germline): SGHVS, FQNEAQ. Trimming at V came to 5 bases and at J to 0 bases, leaving 7 bases not matched to a gene. CDR3 coding DNA: TGTGCCAGCAGCGCGGGGGACCTTAGCTCCTACAATGAGCAGTTCTTC. Translation gives CASSAGDLSSYNEQFF.

The sample holds a few counts of this clonotype. This chain links TRBV27 with TRBJ2-1, with TRBD2 matching 7 bases. V lost 6 bases, J lost 4 bases, and 9 bases stayed unmatched. The CDR3 contains 15 residues. Germline V gene sequence: CDR1 MNHEY, CDR2 SMNVEV (reference sequence). DNA of the CDR3: TGTGCCAGCAGCCCCTGGGAGGGAGCGTACAATGAGCAGTTCTTC. Encoded protein: CASSPWEGAYNEQFF.

This clonotype was seen only a few times. CDR3 residues: CASSPPTSGVQETQYF. In nucleotides, the CDR3 is TGTGCCAGCTCACCTCCCACTAGCGGGGTACAAGAGACCCAGTACTTC. V gene TRBV18 combines with J gene TRBJ2-5; 10 nucleotides line up with TRBD2. Germline CDR1 and CDR2: KGHSH and LQKENI. The CDR3 has 16 residues. V lost 3 bases to trimming and J lost 2 bases; unmatched junction nucleotides: 6.

This clonotype was counted between two and nine times. The chain carries TRBV18 and TRBJ1-5, with TRBD1 identical over 8 bases. The CDR3 covers 15 residues. V lost 4 bases and J lost 4; bases outside the gene matches: 6. The germline V gene encodes CDR1 KGHSH and CDR2 LQKENI. This chain's CDR3 is CASSRIGQGNQPQHF. CDR3 DNA: TGTGCCAGCTCACGGATAGGACAGGGTAATCAGCCCCAGCATTTT.

The table lists this clonotype with many counts. The chain links TRBV2 to TRBJ2-6, with D perhaps TRBD2 (6 bases). The V end was cut by 2 bases, the J end by 4 bases, with 12 bases between. The CDR3 spans 16 residues. Germline assignment: CDR1 SNHLY and CDR2 FYNNEI. Here the CDR3 reads CASSESRAGGANVLTF. The CDR3 nucleotides read TGTGCCAGCAGTGAAAGCAGGGCGGGAGGGGCCAACGTCCTGACTTTC.

A note on this clonotype: A read error may explain this, as a much larger clone is one base away. The chain recombines TRBV13 with TRBJ2-1; 9 bases map to TRBD2. The DNA end is a closer match to TRBJ2-7, so the J assignment may be wrong. Germline V gives CDR1 PRHDT, CDR2 FYEKMQ (reference sequence). There are 15 residues in the CDR3. CDR3 amino acids: CASSLRREGYNEQYF. The CDR3 DNA reads as TGTGCCAGCAGCTTAAGGCGGGAGGGTTACAATGAGCAGTACTTC.

This clonotype turned up a few times. This chain uses TRBV28 with TRBJ1-2; TRBD1 matches at 7 bases. This CDR3 has 15 residues. Trimming cost V 2 bases and J 7 bases; bases outside gene matches: 10. Per germline, CDR1 MDHEN and CDR2 SYDVKM. CDR3 protein: CASSLGRQGHFGYTF. CDR3 nucleotides: TGTGCCAGCAGTTTAGGAAGACAGGGTCATTTTGGCTACACCTTC.

This clonotype was counted many times. The J gene is TRBJ1-5, the V gene TRBV20-1; the match to TRBD1 covers 7 bases. The CDR3 spans 13 residues. V was pared by 4 bases and J by 1 base, with 1 base of the junction left unmatched. CDR1 and CDR2 from the germline V gene are DFQATT and SNEGSKA (reference sequence). The CDR3 DNA is TGCAGTGCTACAGGGGGGAGCAATCAGCCCCAGCATTTT. Amino acids: CSATGGSNQPQHF.

This clonotype was detected a few times. The rearrangement joins TRBV9 to TRBJ2-7; a weak D match, TRBD2 (6 bases). Germline CDR1 SGDLS, CDR2 YYNGEE. V lost 0 bases and J 3 bases, leaving 19 bases between the germline ends. CDR3 length equals 17 residues. The CDR3 is CASSVGHRDLTSYEQYF. The CDR3 region has the DNA TGTGCCAGCAGCGTAGGGCACCGGGACTTAACGAGCTACGAGCAGTACTTC.

About this clonotype: A much larger clone lies a single base off, so this may be a read error. The V gene is TRBV7-2, the J gene TRBJ1-2; 8 nucleotides agree with TRBD1. CDR1 is SGHTA, CDR2 FQGNSA, per germline. The CDR3 spans 16 residues. CDR3 in amino acids: CASSLDPSSGQGGSTF. The CDR3, as DNA: TGTGCCAGCAGCTTAGATCCTTCCTCCGGACAGGGAGGCTCCACCTTC.

This clonotype occurred many times. This CDR3 is CASSSPKGRTYNEQFF. The CDR3 DNA reads as TGTGCCAGCAGTTCACCAAAGGGGAGGACTTACAATGAGCAGTTCTTC. This rearrangement joins TRBV28 to TRBJ2-1; D may be TRBD2 (6 bases). The length of the CDR3 is 16 residues. The germline CDR1 and CDR2 sequences are MDHEN and SYDVKM. The V gene lost 4 bases and the J gene lost 4 bases, with 17 bases spanning the gap.

In its sample, this clonotype was seen a few times. The chain links TRBV7-2 to TRBJ2-7; D unclear. CDR1 SGHTA and CDR2 FQGNSA come from the germline V gene. The CDR3 spans 17 residues. V was pared by 1 base and J by 0 bases, with 16 bases between. CDR3 bases: TGTGCCAGCAGCTTAGTGTCCGGCAGAACCCGCTCCTACGAGCAGTACTTC. Its protein product is CASSLVSGRTRSYEQYF. The variable domain in full, completed from reference TRBV7-2 and TRBJ2-7, reads GAGVSQSPSNKVTEKGKDVELRCDPISGHTALYWYRQSLGQGLEFLIYFQGNSAPDKSGLPSDRFSAERTGGSVSTLTIQRTQQEDSAVYLCASSLVSGRTRSYEQYFGPGTRLTVT.

The chain joins TRBV11-2 to TRBJ2-6; maybe TRBD1 (5 bases). V was shortened by 6 bases and J by 0 bases, with 21 bases between the two germline ends. In germline, CDR1 is SGHAT, CDR2 FQNNGV. The CDR3 covers 19 residues. The CDR3 coding sequence is TGTGCCAGCAGGCAATCACGAAGGAAGGGGAACTCTGGGGCCAACGTCCTGACTTTC. Translated, it gives CASRQSRRKGNSGANVLTF.

This clonotype was counted between two and nine times. The chain recombines TRBV20-1 with TRBJ2-3; D may be TRBD2 (6 bases). The germline V gene has CDR1 DFQATT and CDR2 SNEGSKA (reference sequence). CDR3 length: 16 residues. Trimming removed 0 bases at V and 4 bases at J, with 17 bases between. CDR3 nucleotides: TGCAGTGCTAGAGATGTGGCTAGCGATGGGGCAGATACGCAGTATTTT. The encoded protein is CSARDVASDGADTQYF.

This clonotype was observed a few times. The chain combines TRBV7-9 with TRBJ1-4; D is undetermined. The CDR3 has 16 amino acids. Germline loops: CDR1 SEHNR, CDR2 FQNEAQ (reference sequence). V dropped 5 bases and J dropped 8 bases, with 21 bases sitting between them. This chain's CDR3 is CASSQTVGRGSEKLFF. CDR3 nucleotide sequence: TGTGCCAGCAGCCAAACAGTGGGGAGAGGTTCAGAAAAACTGTTTTTT.

For this clonotype: Given a much more abundant clone one base away, this may be a read error. The chain combines TRBV24-1 with TRBJ1-2, with D possibly TRBD1 on 5 matching bases. This CDR3 has 14 residues. Per the germline V gene, CDR1 is KGHDR and CDR2 is SFDVKD. CDR3 sequence (DNA): TGTACCACCAGTGATTTGGGCAGGGTACACGGCTACACCTTC. This codes for CTTSDLGRVHGYTF.

This clonotype was recorded a few times. The chain is built from TRBV19 and TRBJ2-1; D is perhaps TRBD1 or TRBD2 (5 bases each). V was cut by 6 bases and J by 1 base, with 13 bases left in between. This CDR3 spans 15 amino acids. Germline loops: CDR1 LNHDA, CDR2 SQIVND (reference sequence). The CDR3 coding sequence is TGTGCCAGTAGAGATGGTGGGGGTTCCTACAATGAGCAGTTCTTC. This encodes CASRDGGGSYNEQFF.

This clonotype was found many times. The CDR3 DNA is TGTGCCAGCAGCCCTTGGACAGGGGGCATCTATGGCTACACCTTC. This codes for CASSPWTGGIYGYTF. This chain connects TRBV3-1 to TRBJ1-2; 11 nucleotides align to TRBD1. Germline loops: CDR1 LGHDT, CDR2 YNNKEL (reference sequence). The CDR3 has 15 residues. V shed 4 bases, J shed 4 bases, and the junction held 5 bases outside the gene matches.

This clonotype was recorded many times. The rearrangement joins TRBV7-2 to TRBJ1-3; tentative D call: TRBD1 (5 bases). Trimming cost V 0 bases and J 4 bases, with 10 bases left between them. The CDR3 runs to 15 residues. Germline V gene sequence: CDR1 SGHTA, CDR2 FQGNSA. In DNA, the CDR3 is TGTGCCAGCAGCTTAGCGTGGGGGGAAGGAAACACCATATATTTT. Protein sequence: CASSLAWGEGNTIYF.

The CDR3 region is CATSGQIRQALVKLFF. CDR3 bases: TGTGCCACCAGTGGGCAGATCCGACAGGCTTTGGTAAAACTGTTTTTT. The chain carries TRBV24-1 and TRBJ1-4, with a possible D match to TRBD1 (6 bases). V lost 5 bases, J lost 10 bases, and 22 bases lay in between. CDR3 size: 16 residues. Germline loops: CDR1 KGHDR, CDR2 SFDVKD.

The sample holds a few counts of this clonotype. The J gene is TRBJ1-1, the V gene TRBV3-1; 9 bases map to TRBD1. V was clipped by 4 bases and J by 8 bases; unmatched bases: 5. This CDR3 has 13 residues. Per germline, CDR1 LGHDT and CDR2 YNNKEL (reference sequence). As DNA, the CDR3 is TGTGCCAGCAGCCCTCGGGGGACAGGGGAAGCTTTCTTT. Its translation: CASSPRGTGEAFF.

This clonotype was found many times. The rearrangement joins TRBV11-2 to TRBJ2-7; 7 bases align to TRBD1. The CDR3 consists of 15 residues. Germline loops: CDR1 SGHAT, CDR2 FQNNGV. V lost 0 bases, J lost 3 bases, and 5 bases stayed unmatched. The CDR3 DNA reads as TGTGCCAGCAGCTTAGAGGCAGGGGGAGTCTACGAGCAGTACTTC. This codes for CASSLEAGGVYEQYF. Drawing the rest from reference TRBV11-2 and TRBJ2-7, the complete variable domain is EAGVAQSPRYKIIEKRQSVAFWCNPISGHATLYWYQQILGQGPKLLIQFQNNGVVDDSQLPKDRFSAERLKGVDSTLKIQPAKLEDSAVYLCASSLEAGGVYEQYFGPGTRLTVT.

Many counts were recorded for this clonotype. V is TRBV11-2 and J is TRBJ2-3; the match to TRBD2 covers 7 bases. Germline values: CDR1 SGHAT, CDR2 FQNNGV. The J segment lost 6 bases and the V segment lost 5 bases, leaving 11 bases of the junction unmatched. This CDR3 is built from 15 residues. In DNA form, the CDR3 reads TGTGCCAGCAGCCCCGAGGGCGGGAGAGGGGATACGCAGTATTTT. Translation gives CASSPEGGRGDTQYF.

V is TRBV6-1 and J is TRBJ2-2; tentatively, D is TRBD1 (7 bases). CDR1 MNHNS and CDR2 SASEGT come from the germline V gene. This CDR3 is 15 amino acids long. V gave up 2 bases and J gave up 4 bases, with 11 bases separating them. The CDR3: CASSEQGGSTGELFF. CDR3 nucleotide sequence: TGTGCCAGCAGTGAACAGGGGGGATCCACCGGGGAGCTGTTTTTT.